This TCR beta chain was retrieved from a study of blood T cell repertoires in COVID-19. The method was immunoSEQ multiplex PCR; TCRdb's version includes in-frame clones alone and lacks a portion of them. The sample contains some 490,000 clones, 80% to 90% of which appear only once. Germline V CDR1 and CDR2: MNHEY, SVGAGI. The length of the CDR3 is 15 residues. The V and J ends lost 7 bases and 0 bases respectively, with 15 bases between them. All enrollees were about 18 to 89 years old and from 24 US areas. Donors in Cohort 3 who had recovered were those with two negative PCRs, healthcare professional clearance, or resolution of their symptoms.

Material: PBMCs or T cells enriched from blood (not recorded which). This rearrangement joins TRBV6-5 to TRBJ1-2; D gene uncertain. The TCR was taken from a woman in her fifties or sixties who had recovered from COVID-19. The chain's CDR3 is CASTLTRGPNYGYTF. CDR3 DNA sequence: TGTGCCAGCACCCTAACGCGTGGGCCTAACTATGGCTACACCTTC.